This T cell receptor (beta chain) was sequenced in a study of graft-versus-host responses after intestinal transplantation. Study-level background: For 2 to 4 years after anti-thymocyte globulin induction, all recipients took tacrolimus and steroids.

Some clones are missing from TCRdb's copy, which holds only in-frame ones; the method was immunoSEQ multiplex PCR. This table holds 20,000 or so clones, approximately 70% found once. Germline loops: CDR1 SGHRS, CDR2 YFSETQ. CDR3 length equals 14 residues. Intraepithelial and lamina propria lymphocytes were isolated from graft specimens. The chain employs TRBV5-1 and TRBJ2-5, with 7 bases identical to TRBD1. The J call is uncertain, as TRBJ2-7 better fits the DNA end. The sample here was ileum tissue, taken roughly 3 weeks after intestinal transplant. The receptor was isolated from a human patient who received an intestinal transplant, so some T cells may come from the graft donor. CDR3 in amino acids: CASSSSGTAYEQYF. The DNA of the CDR3 is TGCGCCAGCAGCTCATCCGGGACAGCCTACGAGCAGTACTTC.